Below are 18 T cell receptor beta chains sequenced from a single sample in a study of blood T cells in healthy people across ages. Primed by a sample-barcoded 5' primer and a J-beta primer mix, a second PCR proceeded for 7 to 11 cycles. In TCRdb, the 5' RACE reads were re-called with MiXCR into one record per CDR3 protein. The sample records 650,000 to 800,000 distinct CDR3 sequences, 52% being singletons. The sequenced sample was blood. The origin of the receptors is a woman older than 75 in good health.

This clonotype was seen a few times. J is TRBJ2-7 and V is TRBV27; TRBD1 agrees at 7 bases. The V gene's germline CDR1 is MNHEY and CDR2 SMNVEV (reference sequence). The CDR3 runs 17 residues. Germline trimming cut 3 bases from V and 2 bases from J; bases unmatched to any gene: 13. For the CDR3, the DNA is TGTGCCAGCAGTTTGGGCGCTGGGGCAGACAGGGCCTACGAGCAGTACTTC. Encoded protein: CASSLGAGADRAYEQYF.

The chain recombines TRBV3-1 with TRBJ1-1; the match to TRBD1 covers 9 bases. V shed 4 bases and J 4 bases; nucleotides not matched to a gene: 7. The germline V gene has CDR1 LGHDT and CDR2 YNNKEL (reference sequence). This CDR3 spans 15 amino acids. The CDR3 DNA is TGTGCCAGCAGCCCGGACAGGGGCTGGAGCACTGAAGCTTTCTTT. It codes for CASSPDRGWSTEAFF.

Concerning this clonotype: One base away lies a much larger clone, so this may be a sequencing read error. This chain connects TRBV3-1 to TRBJ2-7; D not resolved. The CDR3 has 12 residues. The germline V gene encodes CDR1 LGHDT and CDR2 YNNKEL (reference sequence). The CDR3 DNA is TGTACCAGCAGCCAAGATTATAAAGAGCAGTACTTC. Translation: CTSSQDYKEQYF.

This clonotype was observed a handful of times. This chain joins TRBV2 and TRBJ2-7; 10 bases match TRBD2. The CDR3 is made up of 16 amino acids. Germline V CDR1 and CDR2: SNHLY, FYNNEI. J gave up 5 bases and V 0 bases, and 7 bases lay outside the gene matches. CDR3 residues: CASSEAGALAGNEQYF. For the CDR3, the DNA is TGTGCCAGCAGTGAAGCCGGGGCACTAGCGGGAAACGAGCAGTACTTC.

This chain connects TRBV10-3 to TRBJ2-3; no clear D gene. The CDR3 spans 13 residues. Deletions cut 8 bases from V and 1 base from J, with 10 bases between. Germline V gene lookup returns CDR1 ENHRY and CDR2 SYGVKD. The CDR3 DNA sequence: TGTGCCATCGGGCACCCTCGCACAGATACGCAGTATTTT. It yields the protein CAIGHPRTDTQYF.

A word on this clonotype: This may be a read error, as it is one base from a much larger clone. The genes are TRBV9 and TRBJ2-1; D possibly corresponds to TRBD1 (6 bases). The end of the DNA is better explained by TRBJ2-7, so the J call may be wrong. From germline, CDR1 is SGDLS and CDR2 YYNGEE. CDR3 length: 16 residues. The CDR3 is CASSVSPGARLNEQYF. Here the CDR3 DNA reads TGTGCCAGCAGCGTCTCACCAGGGGCGAGGTTGAATGAGCAGTACTTC.

To note about this clonotype: A single base separates this from a much larger clone, so it may be a read error. The chain is built from TRBV27 and TRBJ2-1, with a tentative D call TRBD2 (6 bases). Trimming took off 10 bases at V and 8 bases at J, with 15 bases between the two ends. Germline CDR1 MNHEY, CDR2 SMNVEV (reference sequence). This CDR3 region has 12 residues. Here the CDR3 DNA reads TGTGCCACGGGGGTCCACCCCGATGAGCAGTTCTTC. It encodes CATGVHPDEQFF.

This clonotype was seen at least ten times. This rearrangement joins TRBV6-6 to TRBJ1-5, with a possible D match to TRBD1 (6 bases). V lost 2 bases to trimming and J lost 2 bases, with 7 bases between them. The CDR3 is 14 residues long. Germline V gene sequence: CDR1 MNHNY, CDR2 SVGAGI (reference sequence). The CDR3 coding sequence is TGTGCCAGCAGTTACGCAGGGGGCAATCAGCCCCAGCATTTT. Protein product: CASSYAGGNQPQHF.

This clonotype was seen at least ten times. The CDR3 nucleotides read TGTGCCAGCGCCGGGACTAGCGTGCAGGATACGCAGTATTTT. Its protein is CASAGTSVQDTQYF. The V gene is TRBV28, the J gene TRBJ2-3; 10 bases are a match to TRBD2. The V and J ends lost 8 bases and 6 bases, in that order; junction bases with no gene match: 8. Looked up from germline, CDR1 is MDHEN and CDR2 is SYDVKM. The CDR3 totals 14 residues.

At least ten counts were recorded for this clonotype. V is TRBV6-5 and J is TRBJ2-3; D remains unclear. The CDR3 contains 16 residues. Trimming cost V 0 bases and J 2 bases, with 12 bases left between them. Germline V gene lookup returns CDR1 MNHEY and CDR2 SVGAGI. CDR3 DNA: TGTGCCAGCAGTTACTCGAGTCTCACCCCCACAGATACGCAGTATTTT. As protein: CASSYSSLTPTDTQYF.

The chain recombines TRBV4-3 with TRBJ1-2; D remains ambiguous. CDR1 and CDR2 (germline): LGHNA, YSLEER. Trimming left V 1 base short and J 5 bases short, with 11 bases between. CDR3 length: 14 residues. CDR3 region: CASSQARHKYGYTF. The CDR3 DNA is TGCGCCAGCAGCCAAGCTCGCCATAAATATGGCTACACCTTC.

The genes are TRBV28 and TRBJ2-7; a weak D match, TRBD1 (6 bases). The germline V and J ends were trimmed by 5 bases and 1 base, with 15 bases remaining between them. This CDR3 is 15 amino acids long. Per germline, CDR1 MDHEN and CDR2 SYDVKM. The CDR3 sequence: CASSPPLGGSYEQYF. As DNA, the CDR3 is TGTGCCAGCAGTCCTCCTTTAGGGGGTTCCTACGAGCAGTACTTC.

This clonotype was observed once. Being one base from a much bigger clone, this may be a read error. The V gene is TRBV28, the J gene TRBJ1-2; perhaps TRBD1 as D (6 bases). Germline lookup yields CDR1 MDHEN and CDR2 SYDVKM. This CDR3 has 17 residues. CDR3 loop: CVSSTEGEQYRVYGYTF. CDR3 DNA: TGTGTCAGCAGTACAGAGGGGGAACAATACAGGGTCTATGGCTACACCTTC.

In its sample, this clonotype was seen many times. The chain employs TRBV29-1 and TRBJ1-2; the D gene is possibly TRBD1 (6 bases). Germline CDR1 reads SQVTM; CDR2 reads ANQGSEA. The V and J ends lost 7 bases and 8 bases respectively, with 14 bases between them. This CDR3 contains 11 residues. The CDR3 region has the DNA TGCAGCGAACAGGGCCCCGCGGGCTACACCTTC. Residues: CSEQGPAGYTF.

A word on this clonotype: Given a much more abundant clone one base away, this may be a read error. V gene TRBV6-5 combines with J gene TRBJ1-1, with no clear D. The CDR3 has 15 residues. The V end was cut by 11 bases, the J end by 0 bases, with 19 bases between. Germline V gene lookup returns CDR1 MNHEY and CDR2 SVGAGI. In nucleotides, the CDR3 is TGTGCCCGCCGACGGGAAGGCCTCCTGAACACTGAAGCTTTCTTT. Residues: CARRREGLLNTEAFF.

Many counts were recorded for this clonotype. The chain joins TRBV12-3 or TRBV12-4 to TRBJ2-1; D unclear. The CDR3 is made up of 17 amino acids. The ends were cut back, 6 bases at V and 4 bases at J, with 22 bases in the middle. CDR3 amino acids: CASSLVGRVSYYNEQFF. CDR3 sequence (DNA): TGTGCCAGCAGCCTTGTAGGCCGGGTTTCGTATTACAATGAGCAGTTCTTC.

This chain links TRBV27 with TRBJ1-2, with 8 bases that match TRBD1. The CDR3 is 15 amino acids. Germline V gene data show CDR1 as MNHEY and CDR2 as SMNVEV (reference sequence). The J segment lost 2 bases and the V segment lost 5 bases, leaving 7 bases of the junction unmatched. The CDR3 is CASSLRQGLNYGYTF. The CDR3 nucleotides are TGTGCCAGCAGTCTCAGACAGGGGTTGAACTATGGCTACACCTTC.

The chain couples TRBV29-1 to TRBJ2-2, with 7 bases that match TRBD1. The CDR3 extends over 14 amino acids. CDR1 and CDR2 from the germline V gene are SQVTM and ANQGSEA. V shed 7 bases and J 1 base; nucleotides not matched to a gene: 6. CDR3 residues: CSARDSLNTGELFF. CDR3 coding DNA: TGCAGCGCCCGGGACAGCCTGAACACCGGGGAGCTGTTTTTT.